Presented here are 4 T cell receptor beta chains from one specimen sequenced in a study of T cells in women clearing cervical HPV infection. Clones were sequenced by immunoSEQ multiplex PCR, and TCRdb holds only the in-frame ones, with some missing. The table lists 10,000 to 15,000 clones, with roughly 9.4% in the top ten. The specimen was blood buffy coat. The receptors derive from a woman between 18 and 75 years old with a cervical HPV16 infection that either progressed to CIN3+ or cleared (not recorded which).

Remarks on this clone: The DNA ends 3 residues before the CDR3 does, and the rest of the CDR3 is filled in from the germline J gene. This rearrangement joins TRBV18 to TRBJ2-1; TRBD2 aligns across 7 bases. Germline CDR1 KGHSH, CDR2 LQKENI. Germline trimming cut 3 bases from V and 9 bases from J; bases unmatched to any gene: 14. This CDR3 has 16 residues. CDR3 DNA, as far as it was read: TGTGCCAGCTCACCCCGGGCGGACCAAGGCGGGGGTGAG. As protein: CASSPRADQGGGE. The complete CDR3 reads CASSPRADQGGGEQFF.

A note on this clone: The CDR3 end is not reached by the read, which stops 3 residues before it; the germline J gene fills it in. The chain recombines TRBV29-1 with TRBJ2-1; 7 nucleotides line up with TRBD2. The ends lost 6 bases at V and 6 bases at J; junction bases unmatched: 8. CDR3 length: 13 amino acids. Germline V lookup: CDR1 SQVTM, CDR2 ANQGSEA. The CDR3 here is CSVSMGGGNEQFF. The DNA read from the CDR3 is TGCAGCGTCTCAATGGGGGGGGGCAATGAG.

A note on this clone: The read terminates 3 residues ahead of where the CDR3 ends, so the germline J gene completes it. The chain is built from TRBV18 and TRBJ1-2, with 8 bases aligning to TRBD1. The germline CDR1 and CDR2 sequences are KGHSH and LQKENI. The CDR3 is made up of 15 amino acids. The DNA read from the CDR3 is TGTGCCAGCTCATCAAAACAGGGGGAGACTTACGAC. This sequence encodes CASSSKQGETYD. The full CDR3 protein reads CASSSKQGETYDYTF.

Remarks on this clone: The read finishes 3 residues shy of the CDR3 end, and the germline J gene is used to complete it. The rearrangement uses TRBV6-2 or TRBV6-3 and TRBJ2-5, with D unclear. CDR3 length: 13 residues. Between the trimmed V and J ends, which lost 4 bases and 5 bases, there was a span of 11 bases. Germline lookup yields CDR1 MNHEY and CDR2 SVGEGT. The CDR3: CASSSSRLETQYF. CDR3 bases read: TGTGCCAGCAGTTCCTCGAGGCTTGAGACC.